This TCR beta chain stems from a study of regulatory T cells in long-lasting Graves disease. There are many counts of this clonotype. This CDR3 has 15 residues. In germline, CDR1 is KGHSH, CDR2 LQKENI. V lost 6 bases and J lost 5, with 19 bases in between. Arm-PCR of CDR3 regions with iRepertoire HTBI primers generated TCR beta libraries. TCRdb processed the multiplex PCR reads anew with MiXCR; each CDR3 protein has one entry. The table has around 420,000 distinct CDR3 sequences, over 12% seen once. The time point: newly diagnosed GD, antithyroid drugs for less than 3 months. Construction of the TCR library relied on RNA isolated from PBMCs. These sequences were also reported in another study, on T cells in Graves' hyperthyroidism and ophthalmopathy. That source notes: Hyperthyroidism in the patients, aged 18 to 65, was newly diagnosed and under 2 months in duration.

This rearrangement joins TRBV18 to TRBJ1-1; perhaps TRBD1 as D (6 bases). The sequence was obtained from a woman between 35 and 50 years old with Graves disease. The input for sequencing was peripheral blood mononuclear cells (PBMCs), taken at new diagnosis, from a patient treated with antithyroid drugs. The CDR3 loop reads CASSDRRAGETEAFF. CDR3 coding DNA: TGTGCCAGCTCTGACCGGCGGGCAGGGGAGACTGAAGCTTTCTTT.